The next 6 T cell receptor beta chains were all read from a single sample in a study of T cell repertoires in cytomegalovirus infection (dated 2019 in TCRdb). Instrument on record: Illumina HiSeq 1500. In TCRdb, the public reads were trimmed at Q25 with fastp and aligned with MiXCR, with productive beta chains retained. A single entry per CDR3 protein holds the most common genes and DNA from its merged rows. In this sample the table shows fewer than 350,000 distinct CDR3 sequences, about a sixth of which occur a single time. The ten top clones hold approximately 12% of the sample. Sequenced sample: PBMCs. All receptors come from a human donor in good health (CMV status not recorded). Some clones in this sample may be carry-over from other donors' samples.

The rearrangement uses TRBV20-1 and TRBJ2-1; 10 bases match TRBD2. Germline assignment: CDR1 DFQATT and CDR2 SNEGSKA (reference sequence). This CDR3 region has 14 residues. V was clipped by 2 bases and J by 8 bases; unmatched bases: 6. The CDR3 region has the DNA TGCAGTGCTAGACTAGCGGGGGTCAACGATGAGCAGTTCTTC. Translation gives CSARLAGVNDEQFF.

Comments on this clonotype: Relative to the germline gene, one junction end is altered; a read error may explain this. The rearrangement joins TRBV4-2 to TRBJ2-7; TRBD1 matches at 8 bases. Germline loops: CDR1 LGHNA, CDR2 YNFKEQ. The CDR3 is made up of 16 amino acids. CDR3 nucleotide sequence: TGTGCCAGCAGCCAATACGAAGGGCAGTTAAGGGACAGGCTCGACTTC. The encoded protein is CASSQYEGQLRDRLDF.

This clonotype was observed a handful of times. The rearrangement uses TRBV7-2 and TRBJ2-7, with 8 bases matching TRBD1. Germline V gives CDR1 SGHTA, CDR2 FQGNSA. With 5 bases clipped from V and 7 bases from J, the junction kept 13 bases outside the gene matches. This CDR3 contains 15 residues. DNA for the CDR3: TGTGCCAGCAGCCCAGGGGTAGGACAGGGAGGTGAGCAGTACTTC. As protein: CASSPGVGQGGEQYF.

The chain is built from TRBV20-1 and TRBJ2-1, with 9 bases lining up with TRBD2. CDR1 is DFQATT, CDR2 SNEGSKA, per germline (reference sequence). The CDR3 runs to 14 residues. After removal of 4 bases from V and 2 bases from J, the junction contained 3 bases not matched to a gene. Here the CDR3 DNA reads TGCAGTGCTACCGGGACTAGCCCCTACAATGAGCAGTTCTTC. It is translated as CSATGTSPYNEQFF.

This clonotype was seen many times. J is TRBJ1-2 and V is TRBV7-2, with TRBD1 matching 7 bases. V was clipped by 7 bases and J by 4 bases; unmatched bases: 12. The CDR3 spans 15 residues. Germline loops: CDR1 SGHTA, CDR2 FQGNSA. CDR3 protein: CASKINRDSFYGYTF. CDR3 nucleotides: TGTGCCAGCAAGATAAACCGGGACAGCTTCTATGGCTACACCTTC.

This clonotype appeared a few times. V usage is TRBV20-1 and J usage is TRBJ2-7; tentatively, D is TRBD1 (6 bases). CDR1 is DFQATT and CDR2 is SNEGSKA in the germline V gene (reference sequence). Trimming cost V 1 base and J 3 bases, with 16 bases left between them. The CDR3 has 15 residues. CDR3 region: CSARGVGHPIYEQYF. Here the CDR3 DNA reads TGCAGTGCTAGAGGAGTGGGACACCCGATCTACGAGCAGTACTTC.